This entry lists 21 T cell receptor beta chains sequenced from one sample in a study of OX40 agonist ivuxolimab in advanced cancers. Some clones are missing from TCRdb's copy, which holds only in-frame ones; the method was immunoSEQ multiplex PCR. The table records around 19,000 clones, roughly 80% of them present only once. Sequencing was performed on CD4+ or CD8+ T cells sorted from blood, taken in a trial of the OX40 agonist ivuxolimab. Source of these receptors: an adult with an advanced solid tumor such as melanoma, head and neck, liver or kidney cancer.

This sequence joins TRBV6-5 and TRBJ2-3; D is uncertain. V was shortened by 6 bases and J by 6 bases, with 7 bases between the two germline ends. Germline CDR1 reads MNHEY; CDR2 reads SVGAGI. The CDR3 runs to 11 residues. As DNA, the CDR3 is TGTGCCAGCAGCGCCTTCGATACGCAGTATTTT. Translation: CASSAFDTQYF.

This rearrangement joins TRBV9 to TRBJ1-1; TRBD1 is a possible D gene (5 bases). Germline CDR1 is SGDLS and CDR2 is YYNGEE. V lost 3 bases, J lost 0 bases, and 15 bases lay in between. This CDR3 contains 16 residues. Here the CDR3 reads CASSAEIQGVNTEAFF. The DNA of the CDR3 is TGTGCCAGCAGCGCAGAGATCCAGGGAGTGAACACTGAAGCTTTCTTT. The entire variable domain, with the rest obtained from reference TRBV9 and TRBJ1-1, is as follows: DSGVTQTPKHLITATGQRVTLRCSPRSGDLSVYWYQQSLDQGLQFLIQYYNGEERAKGNILERFSAQQFPDLHSELNLSSLELGDSALYFCASSAEIQGVNTEAFFGQGTRLTVV.

The gene calls are TRBV6-4 and TRBJ1-2; 7 nucleotides agree with TRBD1. In germline, CDR1 is MRHNA, CDR2 SNTAGT. The CDR3 contains 12 residues. V lost 6 bases to trimming and J lost 8 bases; unmatched junction nucleotides: 6. The CDR3 coding sequence is TGTGCCAGCAGATTCGACAGGGACGGCTACACCTTC. Encoded protein: CASRFDRDGYTF.

This CDR3 reads CAYGPDGTGELFF. The CDR3 nucleotides are TGTGCCTACGGACCGGACGGCACCGGGGAGCTGTTTTTT. The chain employs TRBV7-6 and TRBJ2-2; D is uncertain. With 11 bases removed from V and 4 bases from J, the gap between germline ends came to 14 bases. The CDR3 runs to 13 residues. The germline CDR1 and CDR2 sequences are SGHVS and FNYEAQ.

V gene TRBV11-2 combines with J gene TRBJ1-1, with D uncertain. The germline V gene encodes CDR1 SGHAT and CDR2 FQNNGV. Trimming left V 2 bases short and J 3 bases short, with 7 bases between. This CDR3 contains 13 residues. CDR3 sequence reads: CASSLWGYTEAFF. Written as DNA, the CDR3 is TGTGCCAGCAGCTTATGGGGTTACACTGAAGCTTTCTTT.

V gene TRBV2 combines with J gene TRBJ1-3; 7 bases line up with TRBD1. V lost 9 bases, J lost 4 bases, and 6 bases stayed unmatched. In germline, CDR1 is SNHLY, CDR2 FYNNEI. The CDR3 loop spans 13 amino acids. The DNA of the CDR3 is TGTGCCAGACGAACAGGGGACGGAAACACCATATATTTT. As protein: CARRTGDGNTIYF. Full variable domain (remainder filled in from reference TRBV2 and TRBJ1-3): EPEVTQTPSHQVTQMGQEVILRCVPISNHLYFYWYRQILGQKVEFLVSFYNNEISEKSEIFDDQFSVERPDGSNFTLKIRSTKLEDSAMYFCARRTGDGNTIYFGEGSWLTVV.

The J gene is TRBJ1-2, the V gene TRBV9; the D is unclear. Germline V lookup: CDR1 SGDLS, CDR2 YYNGEE. Between the trimmed V and J ends, which lost 1 base and 4 bases, there was a span of 5 bases. CDR3 size: 12 residues. The CDR3 nucleotides read TGTGCCAGCAGCGTAAATTCCTATGGCTACACCTTC. This encodes CASSVNSYGYTF.

This chain links TRBV6-1 with TRBJ2-1; TRBD1 might be the D (6 bases). This CDR3 contains 15 residues. Trimming left V 5 bases short and J 2 bases short, with 13 bases between. The germline gives CDR1 MNHNS, CDR2 SASEGT. The CDR3 here is CASSSGVEAYNEQFF. CDR3 bases: TGTGCCAGCAGTTCAGGGGTAGAGGCCTACAATGAGCAGTTCTTC.

The chain employs TRBV14 and TRBJ2-1; 13 bases line up with TRBD2. After removal of 0 bases from V and 9 bases from J, the junction contained 8 bases not matched to a gene. The V gene's germline CDR1 is SGHDN and CDR2 FVKESK. The CDR3 has 17 amino acids. The CDR3, as DNA: TGTGCCAGCAGCCAAGATCAGACTAGCGGGAGGTATGGTGAGCAGTTCTTC. Protein: CASSQDQTSGRYGEQFF.

This sequence joins TRBV4-3 and TRBJ2-3, with a weak D call TRBD2 (6 bases). V lost 3 bases and J lost 3, with 16 bases in between. The CDR3 is 16 amino acids. Germline V gene sequence: CDR1 LGHNA, CDR2 YSLEER. CDR3 coding DNA: TGCGCCAGCAGCCACCTGGACTCACGGGGGACAGATACGCAGTATTTT. Translating gives CASSHLDSRGTDTQYF.

The V gene is TRBV9, the J gene TRBJ2-3; D gene uncertain. The germline V and J ends were trimmed by 0 bases and 2 bases, with 4 bases remaining between them. The CDR3 spans 13 residues. Germline-derived CDR1 and CDR2 are SGDLS and YYNGEE. CDR3 in amino acids: CASSVDFTDTQYF. DNA for the CDR3: TGTGCCAGCAGCGTAGATTTCACAGATACGCAGTATTTT.

This chain connects TRBV28 to TRBJ2-2; D unresolved. Trimming shortened V by 3 bases and J by 9 bases, and 8 bases separated the two germline ends. Germline assignment: CDR1 MDHEN and CDR2 SYDVKM. The CDR3 loop spans 12 amino acids. This CDR3 reads CASSLGAWELFF. CDR3 in DNA: TGTGCCAGCAGTTTGGGTGCCTGGGAGCTGTTTTTT.

The V call is TRBV7-3, the J call TRBJ1-1, with D perhaps TRBD1 (5 bases). Germline V gene lookup returns CDR1 SGHTA and CDR2 FQGTGA. CDR3 length equals 13 residues. V lost 2 bases and J 6 bases, leaving 10 bases between the germline ends. The CDR3 loop reads CASSLYRFAEAFF. In DNA, the CDR3 is TGTGCCAGCAGCTTATACAGGTTCGCTGAAGCTTTCTTT.

The chain is built from TRBV5-5 and TRBJ2-7; 10 nucleotides match TRBD1. The CDR3 extends over 15 amino acids. Trimming removed 4 bases from V and 5 bases from J; junction bases left unmatched: 9. Per germline, CDR1 SGHKS and CDR2 YYEKEE (reference sequence). In DNA, the CDR3 is TGTGCCAGCAGCGTTTCGGGACAGGGGAGGGACGAGCAGTACTTC. The encoded protein is CASSVSGQGRDEQYF.

The chain links TRBV2 to TRBJ1-1; no clear D gene. V lost 4 bases to trimming and J lost 0 bases, with 9 bases between them. The germline V gene encodes CDR1 SNHLY and CDR2 FYNNEI. The CDR3 loop spans 14 amino acids. This chain's CDR3 is CASSVWVMNTEAFF. The CDR3 coding sequence is TGTGCCAGCAGTGTCTGGGTCATGAACACTGAAGCTTTCTTT.

V is TRBV27 and J is TRBJ2-1; 7 bases are a match to TRBD2. The junction had 3 bases not matched to a gene; V was cut back by 3 bases and J by 4 bases. Germline loops: CDR1 MNHEY, CDR2 SMNVEV (reference sequence). The length of the CDR3 is 14 residues. CDR3 in amino acids: CASSLSGDYNEQFF. The DNA for the CDR3 is TGTGCCAGCAGTTTGAGCGGGGATTACAATGAGCAGTTCTTC.

The genes are TRBV6-4 and TRBJ2-1, with TRBD2 identical over 7 bases. Trimming took 3 bases from V and 7 from J; bases not matched to a gene: 6. CDR1 MRHNA and CDR2 SNTAGT come from the germline V gene. The CDR3 sequence is 14 residues long. CDR3: CASSEGGDDNEQFF. In DNA, the CDR3 is TGTGCCAGCAGTGAGGGGGGGGATGATAATGAGCAGTTCTTC.

The chain carries TRBV7-6 and TRBJ1-6, with 7 positions matching TRBD1. The germline V gene encodes CDR1 SGHVS and CDR2 FNYEAQ. The junction had 3 bases not matched to a gene; V was cut back by 5 bases and J by 5 bases. The CDR3 has 14 amino acids. The CDR3 bases are TGTGCCAGCAGCCCTGGACAGGATAATTCACCCCTCCACTTT. Its protein product is CASSPGQDNSPLHF.

V usage is TRBV7-9 and J usage is TRBJ1-2; D is undetermined. The CDR3 has 13 residues. Germline V lookup: CDR1 SEHNR, CDR2 FQNEAQ (reference sequence). With 1 base removed from V and 2 bases from J, the gap between germline ends came to 5 bases. CDR3 sequence: CASSLGLNYGYTF. The CDR3 DNA is TGTGCCAGCAGCTTAGGGCTGAACTATGGCTACACCTTC. The full variable domain, its missing parts supplied by reference TRBV7-9 and TRBJ1-2, is DTGVSQNPRHKITKRGQNVTFRCDPISEHNRLYWYRQTLGQGPEFLTYFQNEAQLEKSRLLSDRFSAERPKGSFSTLEIQRTEQGDSAMYLCASSLGLNYGYTFGSGTRLTVV.

This chain connects TRBV10-3 to TRBJ2-7; no reliable D call. Germline CDR1 ENHRY, CDR2 SYGVKD. This CDR3 contains 17 residues. The germline V and J ends were trimmed by 3 bases and 0 bases, with 18 bases remaining between them. CDR3 residues: CAISDDSASGVSYEQYF. CDR3 in DNA: TGTGCCATCAGTGATGATAGTGCGTCCGGAGTCTCCTACGAGCAGTACTTC.

The rearrangement links TRBV15 to TRBJ1-1; no reliable D call. Trimming shortened V by 0 bases and J by 6 bases, and 20 bases separated the two germline ends. The germline gives CDR1 LNHNV, CDR2 YYDKDF (reference sequence). The CDR3 length is 17 residues. CDR3: CATSRDLPVIVSAEAFF. The DNA for the CDR3 is TGTGCCACCAGCAGAGATCTCCCAGTCATCGTGTCTGCTGAAGCTTTCTTT.